Shown below are 15 T cell receptor beta chains from a single sample sequenced in a study of beta chain features in type 1 diabetes. The isolated RNA, all of it, was reverse transcribed, so expressed TCRB transcripts were what got sequenced. Profiling relied on immunoSEQ multiplex PCR, and the TCRdb table lists in-frame clones only, not all of them. The sample records roughly 170,000 clones, about 13% being singletons. Sequencing was performed on central memory CD4+ T cells from blood. These TCRs come from a woman aged 18-29 years in good health.

This clone was seen a few times. The chain uses TRBV5-6 and TRBJ2-4; unclear D gene. This CDR3 has 15 residues. The V and J ends lost 0 bases and 0 bases respectively, with 7 bases between them. Germline V gives CDR1 SGHDT, CDR2 YYEEEE. CDR3 coding DNA: TGTGCCAGCAGCTTGGCTAGGCTAGCCAAAAACATTCAGTACTTC. Translation gives CASSLARLAKNIQYF.

In its sample, this clone was seen a few times. This chain joins TRBV29-1 and TRBJ2-1, with 10 bases fitting TRBD2. Trimming at V came to 4 bases and at J to 2 bases, leaving 2 bases not matched to a gene. The CDR3 contains 14 residues. Germline CDR1 is SQVTM and CDR2 is ANQGSEA. CDR3 sequence reads: CSVGLAGAYNEQFF. The CDR3 DNA is TGCAGCGTTGGTCTAGCGGGAGCCTACAATGAGCAGTTCTTC.

V is TRBV6-5 and J is TRBJ2-1; D is uncertain. CDR1 is MNHEY, CDR2 SVGAGI, per germline. Trimming pared 6 bases from V and 13 bases from J, leaving 16 bases between. The CDR3 spans 12 residues. The CDR3 region is CASSTLAATQFF. In nucleotides, the CDR3 is TGTGCCAGCAGCACTCTTGCGGCCACCCAGTTCTTC.

J is TRBJ1-2 and V is TRBV30; 8 nucleotides line up with TRBD1. In germline, CDR1 is GTSNPN, CDR2 SVGIG (reference sequence). The CDR3 length is 14 residues. V lost 4 bases and J lost 2; bases outside the gene matches: 6. CDR3 nucleotide sequence: TGTGCCTGGACCCGGACAGGGAAGAACTATGGCTACACCTTC. It encodes CAWTRTGKNYGYTF. Looking up the rest from reference TRBV30 and TRBJ1-2 gives the full variable domain: SQTIHQWPATLVQPVGSPLSLECTVEGTSNPNLYWYRQAAGRGLQLLFYSVGIGQISSEVPQNLSASRPQDRQFILSSKKLLLSDSGFYLCAWTRTGKNYGYTFGSGTRLTVV.

The V gene is TRBV6-5, the J gene TRBJ2-3; D is perhaps TRBD2 (5 bases). V lost 5 bases and J lost 5, with 11 bases in between. There are 13 residues in the CDR3. CDR1 and CDR2 (germline): MNHEY, SVGAGI. The CDR3 here is CASSESGRDTQYF. CDR3 DNA sequence: TGTGCCAGCAGTGAAAGCGGAAGAGATACGCAGTATTTT.

This clone appeared a few times. This chain uses TRBV28 with TRBJ2-1; a weak D match, TRBD2 (5 bases). The CDR3 extends over 15 amino acids. V was cut by 7 bases and J by 4 bases, with 17 bases left in between. The germline CDR1 and CDR2 sequences are MDHEN and SYDVKM. CDR3 sequence: CASNTGAEPYNEQFF. The CDR3 nucleotides are TGTGCCAGCAACACCGGAGCGGAACCTTACAATGAGCAGTTCTTC.

This clone was counted between two and nine times. The J gene is TRBJ2-3, the V gene TRBV19; 7 bases fit TRBD1. With V trimmed by 7 bases and J by 4 bases, 8 bases remained unmatched. The CDR3 consists of 14 residues. Germline lookup yields CDR1 LNHDA and CDR2 SQIVND (reference sequence). The CDR3 here is CASTSRQGADTQYF. CDR3 coding DNA: TGTGCCAGTACCTCCCGACAGGGCGCAGATACGCAGTATTTT.

This rearrangement joins TRBV6-5 to TRBJ2-5; D gene ambiguous. V lost 6 bases, J lost 5 bases, and 13 bases lay in between. CDR3 size: 13 residues. Per the germline V gene, CDR1 is MNHEY and CDR2 is SVGAGI. The CDR3 sequence: CASRPDARETQYF. The CDR3 DNA is TGTGCCAGCAGACCCGACGCGAGGGAGACCCAGTACTTC.

This clone was observed a few times. This chain joins TRBV19 and TRBJ2-5, with D uncertain. The CDR3 runs 13 residues. Germline assignment: CDR1 LNHDA and CDR2 SQIVND (reference sequence). Trimming cost V 3 bases and J 5 bases, with 10 bases left between them. CDR3 loop: CASSIPPGETQYF. The CDR3 DNA reads as TGTGCCAGTAGTATCCCCCCCGGGGAGACCCAGTACTTC. The entire variable domain, with the rest obtained from reference TRBV19 and TRBJ2-5, is as follows: DGGITQSPKYLFRKEGQNVTLSCEQNLNHDAMYWYRQDPGQGLRLIYYSQIVNDFQKGDIAEGYSVSREKKESFPLTVTSAQKNPTAFYLCASSIPPGETQYFGPGTRLLVL.

This clone was seen more than once but under ten times. The chain has TRBV6-6 and TRBJ2-1; 12 bases are shared with TRBD2. CDR3 length: 15 residues. CDR1 MNHNY and CDR2 SVGAGI come from the germline V gene (reference sequence). V was pared by 7 bases and J by 8 bases, with 9 bases of the junction left unmatched. The DNA of the CDR3 is TGTGCCAGCACCTGGACTAGCGGGATGGGGGATGAGCAGTTCTTC. Protein sequence: CASTWTSGMGDEQFF.

This clone occurred a few times. The chain joins TRBV12-2 to TRBJ1-5; no DNA check was done on the table's D call, TRBD1. TRBV12-2 is labeled a pseudogene. The CDR3 runs 16 residues. The CDR3 DNA reads as TGTGCAAGTCGCGTCTCAGACAGGGCCAACAATCAGCCCCAGCATTTT. Amino acid sequence: CASRVSDRANNQPQHF.

V usage is TRBV6-6 and J usage is TRBJ1-2, with TRBD1 matching over 9 bases. Germline loops: CDR1 MNHNY, CDR2 SVGAGI (reference sequence). With V trimmed by 5 bases and J by 5 bases, 3 bases remained unmatched. This CDR3 has 13 residues. The CDR3 DNA reads TGTGCCAGCAGTGGGACAGGGAAGTATGGCTACACCTTC. Protein: CASSGTGKYGYTF.

The chain recombines TRBV6-5 with TRBJ2-3, with 9 bases that match TRBD2. The CDR3 runs 16 residues. J gave up 1 base and V 2 bases, and 4 bases lay outside the gene matches. The germline gives CDR1 MNHEY, CDR2 SVGAGI. The CDR3 region is CASSYNAGGGTDTQYF. CDR3 DNA: TGTGCCAGCAGTTACAACGCGGGAGGGGGCACAGATACGCAGTATTTT.

This clone was observed a few times. The rearrangement joins TRBV28 to TRBJ2-6; maybe TRBD2 (6 bases). Germline values: CDR1 MDHEN, CDR2 SYDVKM. The CDR3 is 16 residues long. V was trimmed by 8 bases and J by 2 bases, leaving 16 bases between them. The CDR3 coding sequence is TGTGCCAGCGGACCTGGGACTTTCCCTGGGGCCAACGTCCTGACTTTC. Translated, it gives CASGPGTFPGANVLTF.

The V call is TRBV7-3, the J call TRBJ2-7, with 10 bases aligning to TRBD2. With V trimmed by 5 bases and J by 3 bases, 7 bases remained unmatched. This CDR3 has 15 residues. Germline V lookup: CDR1 SGHTA, CDR2 FQGTGA. The CDR3 sequence: CASSLTSGPDYEQYF. For the CDR3, the DNA is TGTGCCAGCAGCCTGACTAGCGGGCCCGACTACGAGCAGTACTTC.